A selection of T cell receptor beta chains follows, all from one sample in a study of T cell repertoires in cytomegalovirus infection. TCRdb re-analysed the reads in MiXCR, keeping a single row per CDR3 protein. The table records 750,000 to 950,000 distinct CDR3 sequences, about 29% of them present only once. Their antigens remain unidentified. Material: cultured CD8+ T cells from PBMCs, obtained from culture after CMV antigen stimulation. The receptors were gathered from a human donor in good health (CMV status not recorded). Some clones in this sample may be carry-over from other donors' samples. The CDR3 runs from the conserved cysteine through the conserved F or W. The order of the fields is J gene, V gene, clone size, D gene, CDR3 DNA, CDR3 protein. A D gene is named only where the DNA matches it firmly. Clone size is not always given. Where it is, it says once, few, many or a class for expanded clones.

>TRBJ2-1|TRBV9|NA|TRBD1
TGTGCCAGCAGCACTCCTAAGGAAGGGGGACAGAGCTACAATGAGCAGTTCTTC
CASSTPKEGGQSYNEQFF
>TRBJ1-1|TRBV27|few|NA
TGTGCCAGCAGTTTATGGGAGGGCCTCACTGAAGCTTTCTTT
CASSLWEGLTEAFF
>TRBJ2-6|TRBV19|NA|NA
TGTGCCAGTAGAACCCACTCTGGGGCCAACGTCCTGACTTTC
CASRTHSGANVLTF
>TRBJ2-1|TRBV5-6|NA|NA
TGTGCCAGCAGCTTGGGGTCGGGCTATGAGCAGTTCTTC
CASSLGSGYEQFF
>TRBJ2-7|TRBV6-1|few|NA
TGTGCCAGCAGTGAAGCGCGGTACTACGAGCAGTACTTC
CASSEARYYEQYF
>TRBJ1-5|TRBV12-3/TRBV12-4|NA|TRBD1
TGTGCCAGCAGTCTGCCCGGGGACAGGGGCTATCAGCCCCAGCATTTT
CASSLPGDRGYQPQHF
>TRBJ2-5|TRBV20-1|NA|TRBD2
TGCAGTGCTAGAGTTGTTAGCGGGGGCGGGACCCAGTACTTC
CSARVVSGGGTQYF
>TRBJ2-1|TRBV7-2|many|NA
TGTGCCAGCAGCTGGTTCTACAATGAGCAGTTCTTC
CASSWFYNEQFF
>TRBJ2-7|TRBV12-3/TRBV12-4|many|NA
TGTGCCAGCAGTTTAGGAGCCGCTTCCTACCACTACGAGCAGTACTTC
CASSLGAASYHYEQYF
>TRBJ1-5|TRBV19|NA|NA
TGTGCCAGTAGTATTGAAATCAATAGCAATCAGCCCCAGCATTTT
CASSIEINSNQPQHF
>TRBJ2-5|TRBV5-6|NA|TRBD2
TGTGCCAGCAGCTGGGGGGGACGAAAGACCCAGTACTTC
CASSWGGRKTQYF
>TRBJ2-1|TRBV27|NA|TRBD2
TGTGCCAGCAGTGAAGCACTAGCGGGAGCTTACAATGAGCAGTTCTTC
CASSEALAGAYNEQFF
>TRBJ1-1|TRBV6-1|NA|NA
TGTGCCAGCAGTCTCCGGGACCTGAGGCGGAACACTGAAGCTTTCTTT
CASSLRDLRRNTEAFF
>TRBJ2-3|TRBV6-2/TRBV6-3|many|NA
TGTGCCACCAGACAGGACTCCTATACGCAGTATTTT
CATRQDSYTQYF
>TRBJ1-1|TRBV20-1|few|NA
TGCAGTGCTCTACAAGGAACTGAAGCTTTCTTT
CSALQGTEAFF
>TRBJ1-1|TRBV7-9|NA|NA
TGTGCCAGCAGCTCTGGGTTCGGCAGGACAGCCAACACTGAAGCTTTCTTT
CASSSGFGRTANTEAFF
>TRBJ1-1|TRBV5-6|few|TRBD1
TGTGCCAGCAGCTCATACCGGGACAGAGGGACTGAAGCTTTCTTT
CASSSYRDRGTEAFF
>TRBJ1-6|TRBV4-1|NA|NA
TGCGCCAGCAGCCAAGATCGACGGGCAGGGGCCCTTTATTCACCCCTCCACTTT
CASSQDRRAGALYSPLHF
>TRBJ1-1|TRBV19|NA|NA
TGTGCCAGTACTCTTCGGGCTGATAACACTGAAGCTTTCTTT
CASTLRADNTEAFF
>TRBJ1-5|TRBV27|NA|NA
TGTGCCAGCACCCTCGACAGCAGGGCATCCGGCAATCAGCCCCAGCATTTT
CASTLDSRASGNQPQHF
>TRBJ1-1|TRBV7-9|many|TRBD1
TGTGCCAGCAGCTCCCGGGACAGGGGATATCGCACTGAAGCTTTCTTT
CASSSRDRGYRTEAFF
>TRBJ2-3|TRBV28|NA|NA
TGTGCCAGCAGCTCCGGGGCATCTGATACGCAGTATTTT
CASSSGASDTQYF